Below, one T cell receptor (beta chain) is given with its context. These data originate in a study of blood T cell repertoires in COVID-19. Study-level background: The origin of the acute and convalescent COVID-19 samples was the United States, Italy and Spain. In each case, the material was cDNA or gDNA derived from T cells, B-cell-depleted T cells, or PBMCs.

The germline V gene has CDR1 SGHTA and CDR2 FQGNSA. The length of the CDR3 is 15 residues. The germline V and J ends were trimmed by 4 bases and 0 bases, with 10 bases remaining between them. Libraries were prepared by immunoSEQ multiplex PCR; TCRdb keeps only in-frame clonotypes and omits some of them. The profile shows approximately 70,000 clones, approximately 90% of them singletons. Material for sequencing was peripheral blood. V gene TRBV7-2 combines with J gene TRBJ2-1, with D possibly matching TRBD2 (5 bases). The source is a woman between 55 and 75 years old with active COVID-19. The CDR3 coding sequence is TGTGCCAGCAGCTGGGCGGGTAGCTCCTACAATGAGCAGTTCTTC. Residues: CASSWAGSSYNEQFF.